What follows is one T cell receptor beta chain and its context. Libraries were prepared by immunoSEQ multiplex PCR; TCRdb keeps only in-frame clonotypes and omits some of them. The sample comprises about 76,000 clones, about 80% of which are singletons, and roughly 1.7% rests with the top ten. Peripheral blood came from all dose cohorts at three timepoints. This sample is drawn from a study of OX40 agonist ivuxolimab in advanced cancers. Study context: Two patients with cutaneous melanoma and one with hepatocellular carcinoma, three in total, showed partial responses.

The CDR3 is 14 residues long. The germline V gene has CDR1 ENHRY and CDR2 SYGVKD. Trimming left V 0 bases short and J 4 bases short, with 9 bases between. This chain connects TRBV10-3 to TRBJ2-5; no firm D call. This clonotype was obtained from an adult with an advanced solid tumor such as melanoma, head and neck, liver or kidney cancer. Specimen: CD4+ or CD8+ T cells sorted from blood, collected in a trial of the OX40 agonist ivuxolimab. The CDR3 region is CAISESGQTETQYF. The CDR3 DNA sequence: TGTGCCATCAGTGAGTCCGGGCAGACAGAGACCCAGTACTTC.